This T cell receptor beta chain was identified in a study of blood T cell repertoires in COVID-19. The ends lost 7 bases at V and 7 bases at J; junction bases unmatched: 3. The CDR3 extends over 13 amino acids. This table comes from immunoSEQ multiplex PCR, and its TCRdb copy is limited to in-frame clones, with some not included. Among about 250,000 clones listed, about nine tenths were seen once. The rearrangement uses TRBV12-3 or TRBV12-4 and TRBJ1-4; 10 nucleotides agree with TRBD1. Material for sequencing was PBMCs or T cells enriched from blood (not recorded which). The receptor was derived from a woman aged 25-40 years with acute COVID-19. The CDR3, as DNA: TGTGCCAGCACGGGACAGGGGAGTGAAAAACTGTTTTTT. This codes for CASTGQGSEKLFF.